The present T cell receptor (beta chain) was sequenced within a study of cytomegalovirus exposure and HLA in healthy donors. Study-level information: The study's early data release held some 85 million unique TCRs from HLA-typed donors. Overall study findings and caveats: Reported findings show TCR beta sequences accurately forecast HLA-A and HLA-B alleles in most subjects. In a later analysis, at a false discovery rate of 0.05, 16,951 TCR beta sequences matched HLA alleles. Researchers reported in a later analysis that a missense DCLRE1C variant was tied to TCR beta V- and J-gene trimming.

The PCR used 60 Vbeta and 13 Jbeta primers. TCRdb keeps only in-frame clones here, not all; method: immunoSEQ multiplex PCR. The table shows some 150,000 clones, with approximately 84% occurring only once. This clone has a handful of counts. Its target is not known. Germline V lookup: CDR1 MDHEN, CDR2 SYDVKM. Trimming took 5 bases from V and 3 from J, leaving 7 bases between them. This CDR3 is built from 12 residues. The receptor's source is a woman aged 40 to 50 in good health and CMV-seronegative. The chain has TRBV28 and TRBJ1-2; perhaps TRBD1 as D (5 bases). Sequenced input: PBMCs. CDR3 nucleotides: TGTGCCAGCAGTCTGACAGACTATGGCTACACCTTC. Residues: CASSLTDYGYTF.